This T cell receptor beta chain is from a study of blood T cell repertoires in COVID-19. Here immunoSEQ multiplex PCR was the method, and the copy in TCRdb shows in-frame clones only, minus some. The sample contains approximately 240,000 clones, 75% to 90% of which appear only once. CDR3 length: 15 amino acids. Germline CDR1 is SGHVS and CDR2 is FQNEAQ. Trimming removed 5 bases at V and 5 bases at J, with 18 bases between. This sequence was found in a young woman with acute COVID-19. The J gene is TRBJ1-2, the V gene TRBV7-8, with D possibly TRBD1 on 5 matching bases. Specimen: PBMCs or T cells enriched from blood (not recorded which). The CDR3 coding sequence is TGTGCCAGCAGCCTTAAAAGACAGTCCACTTATGGCTACACCTTC. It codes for CASSLKRQSTYGYTF.